Presented here are 31 T cell receptor beta chains from one specimen sequenced in a study of molecular identifiers for immune sequencing clone quantification. TCRdb reprocessed the PCR reads with MiXCR, giving one entry per CDR3 protein. The sample contains 600,000 to 650,000 distinct CDR3 sequences, around 20% of which appear only once. Sequenced input: naive CD8+ T cells from blood, with Jurkat cell RNA spiked in. Subset defined: FACS-sorted CD8+CD4-CCR7+CD45RA+ naive T cells. The receptors were gathered from a human donor in good health. Some libraries in this study had Jurkat cell RNA spiked in.

The rearrangement links TRBV20-1 to TRBJ1-2; D remains ambiguous. This CDR3 spans 12 amino acids. Germline assignment: CDR1 DFQATT and CDR2 SNEGSKA (reference sequence). V lost 6 bases, J lost 5 bases, and 13 bases lay in between. The chain's CDR3 is CSATKEGYGYTF. In nucleotides, the CDR3 is TGCAGTGCAACGAAGGAGGGTTATGGCTACACCTTC.

The V gene is TRBV4-2, the J gene TRBJ1-5, with D possibly TRBD1 on 5 matching bases. Germline lookup yields CDR1 LGHNA and CDR2 YNFKEQ. The V gene lost 5 bases and the J gene lost 0 bases, with 14 bases spanning the gap. The CDR3 totals 16 residues. The CDR3 is CASSEGEGVSNQPQHF. CDR3 nucleotide sequence: TGTGCCAGCAGCGAAGGGGAAGGGGTTAGCAATCAGCCCCAGCATTTT.

The genes are TRBV11-3 and TRBJ2-1, with 8 nucleotides matching TRBD2. The CDR3 consists of 18 residues. Losses at the gene ends were 4 bases for V and 2 bases for J; bases not matched to a gene: 13. The V gene's germline CDR1 is SGHNT and CDR2 YENEEA. The CDR3 is CASSYFSGGGLTYNEQFF. The CDR3 nucleotides read TGTGCCAGCAGCTATTTTTCGGGAGGGGGATTAACCTACAATGAGCAGTTCTTC.

This clonotype was recorded at least ten times. V usage is TRBV4-1 and J usage is TRBJ2-3; 10 bases are shared with TRBD2. This CDR3 contains 15 residues. Germline V gives CDR1 MGHRA, CDR2 YSYEKL. V lost 7 bases and J lost 1; bases outside the gene matches: 5. CDR3 amino acids: CASTSSGGGTDTQYF. CDR3 nucleotides: TGCGCCAGCACTTCTAGCGGGGGAGGCACAGATACGCAGTATTTT.

This clonotype was seen ten or more times. The genes are TRBV29-1 and TRBJ2-7; D may be TRBD2 (5 bases). Germline V gene sequence: CDR1 SQVTM, CDR2 ANQGSEA. V was trimmed by 0 bases and J by 2 bases, leaving 11 bases between them. This CDR3 has 14 amino acids. This CDR3 reads CSVEDGPGTYEQYF. CDR3 coding DNA: TGCAGCGTTGAAGACGGGCCGGGGACCTACGAGCAGTACTTC.

The sample holds a few counts of this clonotype. The V gene is TRBV6-5, the J gene TRBJ1-2, with 12 positions matching TRBD1. The junction had 4 bases not matched to a gene; V was cut back by 6 bases and J by 8 bases. The CDR3 is 13 residues long. CDR1 and CDR2 from the germline V gene are MNHEY and SVGAGI. The CDR3 is CASSFGTGGGYTF. The CDR3 DNA is TGTGCCAGCAGCTTTGGGACAGGGGGCGGCTACACCTTC.

This clonotype turned up a few times. The V gene is TRBV24-1, the J gene TRBJ2-7; D unresolved. Germline CDR1 reads KGHDR; CDR2 reads SFDVKD. This CDR3 is built from 12 residues. Trimming left V 4 bases short and J 3 bases short, with 6 bases between. CDR3 residues: CATSDANYEQYF. CDR3 nucleotides: TGTGCCACCAGTGACGCTAACTACGAGCAGTACTTC.

This sequence joins TRBV7-9 and TRBJ2-1, with 7 bases lining up with TRBD2. After removal of 3 bases from V and 5 bases from J, the junction contained 4 bases not matched to a gene. The CDR3 contains 14 residues. CDR1 and CDR2 (germline): SEHNR, FQNEAQ (reference sequence). CDR3 coding DNA: TGTGCCAGCAGCTTGGGGACTAAAAACAATGAGCAGTTCTTC. Its protein product is CASSLGTKNNEQFF. The full variable domain, rest sourced from reference TRBV7-9 and TRBJ2-1, is DTGVSQNPRHKITKRGQNVTFRCDPISEHNRLYWYRQTLGQGPEFLTYFQNEAQLEKSRLLSDRFSAERPKGSFSTLEIQRTEQGDSAMYLCASSLGTKNNEQFFGPGTRLTVL.

This clonotype was picked up many times. The rearrangement joins TRBV9 to TRBJ2-3; maybe TRBD1 (6 bases). There are 15 residues in the CDR3. Germline CDR1 and CDR2: SGDLS and YYNGEE. Between the trimmed V and J ends, which lost 4 bases and 0 bases, there was a span of 12 bases. The CDR3 loop reads CASSLDRSSTDTQYF. The CDR3 DNA reads TGTGCCAGCAGCCTCGACAGGTCTAGCACAGATACGCAGTATTTT.

This clonotype has ten or more counts. This chain connects TRBV4-3 to TRBJ1-3, with D possibly being TRBD1 (5 bases). The V end lost 0 bases, the J end lost 0 bases, and 9 bases lay between the germline ends. The CDR3 has 16 amino acids. Per the germline V gene, CDR1 is LGHNA and CDR2 is YSLEER. CDR3 sequence reads: CASSQDRATSGNTIYF. The CDR3 region has the DNA TGCGCCAGCAGCCAAGACAGGGCCACCTCTGGAAACACCATATATTTT.

This clonotype was counted a few times. The chain carries TRBV7-6 and TRBJ2-7; tentatively, D is TRBD1 or TRBD2 (5 bases each). The CDR3 length is 12 residues. Per the germline V gene, CDR1 is SGHVS and CDR2 is FNYEAQ. With 2 bases removed from V and 7 bases from J, the gap between germline ends came to 9 bases. The CDR3 DNA follows: TGTGCCAGCAGCTTACCCGAGGGGGAGCAGTACTTC. It codes for CASSLPEGEQYF. Complete variable domain (other parts from reference TRBV7-6 and TRBJ2-7): GAGVSQSPRYKVTKRGQDVALRCDPISGHVSLYWYRQALGQGPEFLTYFNYEAQQDKSGLPNDRFSAERPEGSISTLTIQRTEQRDSAMYRCASSLPEGEQYFGPGTRLTVT.

This clonotype was seen at least ten times. The rearrangement uses TRBV5-1 and TRBJ2-7; D is uncertain. V shed 2 bases and J shed 3 bases, with 18 bases lying between them. Germline CDR1 is SGHRS and CDR2 is YFSETQ. The CDR3 has 16 amino acids. The CDR3 nucleotides are TGCGCCAGCAGCTTTGGGTCGCGATACTCAATCTACGAGCAGTACTTC. This codes for CASSFGSRYSIYEQYF.

This chain links TRBV10-2 with TRBJ1-5, with D unresolved. Germline lookup yields CDR1 WSHSY and CDR2 SAAADI. The CDR3 length is 12 residues. V lost 6 bases, J lost 15 bases, and 18 bases lay in between. CDR3 nucleotide sequence: TGCGCCAGCAGGGATTGGAATCAGCCTCGGCATTTT. As protein: CASRDWNQPRHF.

This clonotype has ten or more counts. V gene TRBV5-1 combines with J gene TRBJ2-7; D perhaps matches TRBD2 (6 bases). Germline-derived CDR1 and CDR2 are SGHRS and YFSETQ. Trimming pared 0 bases from V and 4 bases from J, leaving 8 bases between. The CDR3 is 13 residues long. CDR3 region: CASSLVAGYEQYF. CDR3 in DNA: TGCGCCAGCAGCTTGGTCGCGGGATACGAGCAGTACTTC.

A note on this clonotype: A much larger clone differs from this one at a single base, so this may be a read error. The genes are TRBV10-3 and TRBJ1-5, with unresolved D. CDR1 is ENHRY and CDR2 is SYGVKD in the germline V gene. V dropped 3 bases and J dropped 7 bases, with 10 bases sitting between them. This CDR3 contains 13 residues. The chain's CDR3 is CAISDLGKQPQHF. DNA for the CDR3: TGTGCCATCAGTGACCTGGGGAAACAGCCCCAGCATTTT.

This clonotype was seen repeatedly, ten times or more. The chain couples TRBV12-3 or TRBV12-4 to TRBJ1-5; D remains ambiguous. The CDR3 spans 12 residues. Deletions cut 6 bases from V and 7 bases from J, with 10 bases between. Here the CDR3 reads CASSPVAQPQHF. CDR3 nucleotide sequence: TGTGCCAGCAGCCCTGTGGCGCAGCCCCAGCATTTT.

There are a few counts of this clonotype. The genes are TRBV12-3 or TRBV12-4 and TRBJ1-2, with D perhaps matching TRBD1 (5 bases). This CDR3 has 13 residues. The V and J ends lost 4 bases and 2 bases respectively, with 8 bases between them. This CDR3 reads CASSWRGNYGYTF. The CDR3 nucleotides are TGTGCCAGCAGTTGGCGGGGCAACTATGGCTACACCTTC.

V is TRBV7-3 and J is TRBJ2-1; D is possibly TRBD1 or TRBD2 (10 bases each). The CDR3 has 21 amino acids. Germline-derived CDR1 and CDR2 are SGHTA and FQGTGA. V lost 4 bases, J lost 8 bases, and 36 bases lay in between. This CDR3 is CASSSKGQGSGRALGDYEQFF. The CDR3 nucleotides read TGTGCCAGCAGCTCAAAGGGACAGGGGAGCGGGAGGGCCCTCGGTGATTATGAGCAGTTCTTC.

For this clonotype: Germline is not matched at one junction end, which may reflect a read error. V and J are TRBV3-1 and TRBJ2-1; D remains unclear. CDR1 and CDR2 from the germline V gene are LGHDT and YNNKEL (reference sequence). This CDR3 comprises 12 residues. CDR3 sequence (DNA): TGTTCCAGCAGCCAAAGTTACAATGAGCAGTTCTTC. Its translation: CSSSQSYNEQFF.

This clonotype was recorded at least ten times. The chain combines TRBV19 with TRBJ1-4; D is undetermined. The CDR3 sequence is 15 residues long. CDR1 and CDR2 (germline): LNHDA, SQIVND (reference sequence). Trimming cost V 6 bases and J 4 bases, with 15 bases left between them. The CDR3 nucleotides are TGTGCCAGTAGCACAAGGGATTTTCATAATGAAAAACTGTTTTTT. The encoded protein is CASSTRDFHNEKLFF.

The count of this clonotype is one. This may be a read error, as it is one base from a much larger clone. V is TRBV6-1 and J is TRBJ2-3; no clear D. Germline V CDR1 and CDR2: MNHNS, SASEGT. V was clipped by 1 base and J by 2 bases, with 13 bases between them. This CDR3 is 16 amino acids long. The CDR3 DNA sequence: TGTGCCAGCAGTGAAGTAAGGGTACGGAACACAGATACGCAGTATTTT. This sequence encodes CASSEVRVRNTDTQYF.

In regard to this clonotype: Its ends do not fully match the called genes, so a read error is possible. The chain links TRBV19 to TRBJ2-7; 10 bases map to TRBD2. Germline V gene data show CDR1 as LNHDA and CDR2 as SQIVND (reference sequence). This CDR3 is built from 14 residues. The DNA of the CDR3 is TGTGCCTGTAGTTGGACTAGCGGAGAATACGAGCAGTACTTC. This translates into CACSWTSGEYEQYF. The full variable domain, with the rest looked up from reference TRBV19 and TRBJ2-7, is DGGITQSPKYLFRKEGQNVTLSCEQNLNHDAMYWYRQDPGQGLRLIYYSQIVNDFQKGDIAEGYSVSREKKESFPLTVTSAQKNPTAFYLCACSWTSGEYEQYFGPGTRLTVT.

The chain uses TRBV3-1 and TRBJ2-1, with 7 bases fitting TRBD1. The length of the CDR3 is 16 residues. V lost 2 bases, J lost 2 bases, and 6 bases stayed unmatched. CDR1 LGHDT and CDR2 YNNKEL come from the germline V gene (reference sequence). DNA of the CDR3: TGTGCCAGCAGCCAATTTCGGGACAGACCCTACAATGAGCAGTTCTTC. This gives the protein CASSQFRDRPYNEQFF.

The chain joins TRBV19 to TRBJ2-1, with 12 bases that match TRBD2. The CDR3 totals 18 residues. The ends lost 9 bases at V and 2 bases at J; junction bases unmatched: 14. The germline gives CDR1 LNHDA, CDR2 SQIVND (reference sequence). The CDR3 loop reads CASVPTSGGPLTYNEQFF. The CDR3 DNA reads TGTGCCAGCGTACCGACTAGCGGGGGTCCACTAACCTACAATGAGCAGTTCTTC.

This clonotype appeared many times. The CDR3 protein is CASSGRGPYNEQFF. CDR3 DNA sequence: TGTGCCAGCAGTGGGCGGGGTCCCTACAATGAGCAGTTCTTC. The chain combines TRBV28 with TRBJ2-1; tentative D call: TRBD2 (6 bases). Germline V gene sequence: CDR1 MDHEN, CDR2 SYDVKM. The CDR3 totals 14 residues. V gave up 5 bases and J gave up 2 bases, with 10 bases separating them.

Many counts were recorded for this clonotype. The genes are TRBV4-3 and TRBJ2-7; 7 nucleotides match TRBD2. This CDR3 region has 15 residues. CDR1 is LGHNA and CDR2 is YSLEER in the germline V gene. V shed 0 bases and J 4 bases; nucleotides not matched to a gene: 6. CDR3 region: CASSQELALDYEQYF. In DNA form, the CDR3 reads TGCGCCAGCAGCCAAGAACTAGCGCTCGATTACGAGCAGTACTTC.

This clonotype turned up a few times. V usage is TRBV4-3 and J usage is TRBJ1-2; D ambiguous. V was trimmed by 0 bases and J by 7 bases, leaving 18 bases between them. Germline CDR1 LGHNA, CDR2 YSLEER. CDR3 length: 16 amino acids. The chain's CDR3 is CASSQDFRGILRGYTF. Here the CDR3 DNA reads TGCGCCAGCAGCCAAGATTTCCGGGGAATTCTTCGTGGCTACACCTTC.

There are a few counts of this clonotype. The V gene is TRBV27, the J gene TRBJ1-1, with D possibly being TRBD1 (5 bases). CDR1 and CDR2 from the germline V gene are MNHEY and SMNVEV (reference sequence). V lost 5 bases and J 5 bases, leaving 21 bases between the germline ends. The CDR3 is 16 residues long. The CDR3 nucleotides read TGTGCCAGCAGTCCCGCGACGGGACTGGGGCCTACTGAAGCTTTCTTT. Encoded protein: CASSPATGLGPTEAFF.

This clonotype was counted many times. This chain joins TRBV5-5 and TRBJ2-7, with 7 bases aligning to TRBD1. This CDR3 comprises 16 residues. The V segment lost 4 bases and the J segment 3 bases; nucleotides outside the gene matches: 13. The germline V gene encodes CDR1 SGHKS and CDR2 YYEKEE (reference sequence). The CDR3 is CASSADRSSIGYEQYF. In nucleotides, the CDR3 is TGTGCCAGCAGCGCGGACAGGAGCTCTATTGGCTACGAGCAGTACTTC.

This clonotype was observed a few times. V gene TRBV2 combines with J gene TRBJ1-4; possible D gene TRBD1, 5 bases. The germline CDR1 and CDR2 sequences are SNHLY and FYNNEI. The V and J ends lost 1 base and 6 bases respectively, with 12 bases between them. This CDR3 spans 15 amino acids. For the CDR3, the DNA is TGTGCCAGCAGTGAAGTCAGGGACCTCGATGAAAAACTGTTTTTT. Its translation is CASSEVRDLDEKLFF.

This clonotype was found many times. V gene TRBV20-1 combines with J gene TRBJ1-1; TRBD1 agrees at 8 bases. The CDR3 totals 12 residues. Germline V gene lookup returns CDR1 DFQATT and CDR2 SNEGSKA (reference sequence). Trimming cost V 3 bases and J 6 bases; bases outside gene matches: 3. The CDR3 DNA is TGCAGTGCTAGGGACAGGGACCCTGAAGCTTTCTTT. Amino acid sequence: CSARDRDPEAFF.